The rows below give T cell receptor beta chains drawn from one sample of a study of PD-1 blockade in classical Hodgkin lymphoma. Assay: immunoSEQ multiplex PCR; the TCRdb copy retains only in-frame clones and omits some. The sample consists of approximately 21,000 clones, about 87% of them appearing once. The sequenced sample was CD8+ T cells from blood. Receptor source: a human donor with classical Hodgkin lymphoma. The CDR3 runs from the conserved cysteine through the conserved F or W. The order of the fields is V gene, D gene, J gene, clone size, CDR3 DNA, CDR3 protein. The D gene is left open where the match is weak. The size entry is marked missing in some rows and otherwise reads once, few, many or a size class.

>TRBV7-2|NA|TRBJ2-7|NA
TGTGCCAGCAGCCGAGTCTGGGGAGGTGGCGAGCAGTACTTC
CASSRVWGGGEQYF
>TRBV18|NA|TRBJ1-6|NA
TGTGCCAGCTCACCCGAGACAGGATCTTTATCGAATTCACCCCTCCACTTT
CASSPETGSLSNSPLHF
>TRBV7-2|TRBD1|TRBJ1-1|NA
TGTGCCAGCAGCTTAGACAGGGGGCGATACACTGAAGCTTTCTTT
CASSLDRGRYTEAFF
>TRBV6-5|NA|TRBJ1-1|NA
TGTGCCAGCAGTTACGTTCCGGACAGAGGAACTGAAGCTTTCTTT
CASSYVPDRGTEAFF
>TRBV9|NA|TRBJ2-7|NA
TGTGCCAGCAGCGTAGGTATGGGCAGCTCCTACGAGCAGTACTTC
CASSVGMGSSYEQYF
>TRBV9|TRBD2|TRBJ2-2|NA
TGTGCCAGCAGCGTAGGGACTAGCTCTCCCGGGGAGCTGTTTTTT
CASSVGTSSPGELFF
>TRBV27|NA|TRBJ1-6|NA
TGTGCCAGCAGTTCCCGAGTCTATAATTCACCCCTCCACTTT
CASSSRVYNSPLHF
>TRBV29-1|TRBD1|TRBJ2-7|NA
TGCAGCGTTCGGACAGGGCCCGAGCAGTACTTC
CSVRTGPEQYF
>TRBV27|NA|TRBJ1-5|NA
TGTGCCAGCAGTTTAGGCAGGGGCTATAGCAATCAGCCCCAGCATTTT
CASSLGRGYSNQPQHF
>TRBV6-6|NA|TRBJ1-2|NA
TGTGCCAGCAGCCATAGACGCCCGGAGCGGGACTATGGCTACACCTTC
CASSHRRPERDYGYTF
>TRBV19|NA|TRBJ2-1|NA
TGTGCCAGTAGCCCCCGCCGGGGGACACCTTACAATGAGCAGTTCTTC
CASSPRRGTPYNEQFF
>TRBV7-6|NA|TRBJ1-6|NA
TGTGCCAGCAGCTTAAGTCCCAATTCACCCCTCCACTTT
CASSLSPNSPLHF
>TRBV29-1|NA|TRBJ2-5|NA
TGCAGCGTCGGGGGACGAGAGACCCAGTACTTC
CSVGGRETQYF
>TRBV6-5|NA|TRBJ2-3|NA
TGTGCCAGCAGTATATCAGGGACAGATACGCAGTATTTT
CASSISGTDTQYF
>TRBV6-1|TRBD1|TRBJ1-5|NA
TGTGCCAGCAGTGAGAGCAGACAGGGTTGGGGCAATCAGCCCCAGCATTTT
CASSESRQGWGNQPQHF
>TRBV6-1|NA|TRBJ2-3|NA
TGTGCCAGCAGTCCGATCGGGTTAACGGGAGATACGCAGTATTTT
CASSPIGLTGDTQYF
>TRBV11-2|NA|TRBJ1-2|NA
TGTGCCAGCAGCTTAAGTCGGGTCTCGACAGGCTACACCTTC
CASSLSRVSTGYTF
>TRBV5-1|TRBD1|TRBJ2-7|once
TGCGCCAGCAGGACCACAGGGGAACCCCCTTGGGAGCAGTACTTC
CASRTTGEPPWEQYF
>TRBV10-3|NA|TRBJ1-3|few
TGTGCCATCAGTGAGTATGGTGGTATCTCTGGAAACACCATATATTTT
CAISEYGGISGNTIYF
>TRBV29-1|NA|TRBJ1-2|NA
TGCAGCGTTGTGGACATTTTGGGCTACACCTTC
CSVVDILGYTF
>TRBV27|NA|TRBJ1-2|NA
TGTGCCAGCAGTGGGGTTCGGGGGGATTTCTATGGCTACACCTTC
CASSGVRGDFYGYTF
>TRBV27|NA|TRBJ2-7|NA
TGTGCCAGCAGTCCGGCCGTGGGGCCCTACGAGCAGTACTTC
CASSPAVGPYEQYF
>TRBV29-1|TRBD2|TRBJ2-1|NA
TGCAGCGTTGCCCCGGGAGGTAGCGATGAGCAGTTCTTC
CSVAPGGSDEQFF
>TRBV2|NA|TRBJ1-5|NA
TGTGCCAGCAGTGAAACAGGGACCGATCAGCCCCAGCATTTT
CASSETGTDQPQHF
>TRBV10-2|NA|TRBJ1-6|NA
TGCGCCAGCAGTGATTTCGGGGGGGAGCGGAATTCACCCCTCCACTTT
CASSDFGGERNSPLHF
>TRBV27|NA|TRBJ2-2|NA
TGTGCCAGCAGTTTGTGGGGGGGCCAGACCGGGGAGCTGTTTTTT
CASSLWGGQTGELFF
>TRBV4-3|NA|TRBJ2-5|NA
TGCGCCAGCAGCCAAGCGCGATCGCAAGAGACCCAGTACTTC
CASSQARSQETQYF
>TRBV7-6|TRBD1|TRBJ2-5|NA
TGTGCCAGCAGCCTGGACAGGGTTCAAGAGACCCAGTACTTC
CASSLDRVQETQYF
>TRBV7-2|NA|TRBJ2-7|NA
TGTGCCAGCAGCTTACGACGTCATAAGGAGCAGTACTTC
CASSLRRHKEQYF
>TRBV4-3|NA|TRBJ2-1|once
TGCGCCAGCAGCCAGGGGACTTCTGAGCAGTTCTTC
CASSQGTSEQFF
>TRBV27|NA|TRBJ2-7|few
TGTGCCAGCAGTTACCGGATGAACTACGAGCAGTACTTC
CASSYRMNYEQYF
>TRBV5-1|NA|TRBJ1-4|NA
TGCGCCAGCAGCATGCCGGCAGAGAGCAATGAAAAACTGTTTTTT
CASSMPAESNEKLFF
>TRBV6-6|NA|TRBJ1-5|NA
TGTGCCAGCAGCCAAAGCAATCAGCCCCAGCATTTT
CASSQSNQPQHF
>TRBV2|NA|TRBJ1-2|NA
TGTGCCAGCTATGACACTTCTAACTATGGCTACACCTTC
CASYDTSNYGYTF
>TRBV7-6|NA|TRBJ2-3|once
TGTGCCAGCAGCTTTTCCCCCGCTACGGCAGATACGCAGTATTTT
CASSFSPATADTQYF
>TRBV2|NA|TRBJ2-2|NA
TGTGCCAGCAGGGGGACGGATTTGAACACCGGGGAGCTGTTTTTT
CASRGTDLNTGELFF
>TRBV2|NA|TRBJ1-2|NA
TGTGCCAGCAACGATGGGGGGGGCTACACCTTC
CASNDGGGYTF
>TRBV27|TRBD2|TRBJ2-7|NA
TGTGCCAGCAGTTTACCGCCGGGACTAGCGGGAGTCCACGAGCAGTACTTC
CASSLPPGLAGVHEQYF